The present T cell receptor beta chain was sequenced within a study of OX40 agonist ivuxolimab in advanced cancers. Germline CDR1 SGHTA, CDR2 FQGNSA. The CDR3 length is 15 residues. The ends lost 5 bases at V and 1 base at J; junction bases unmatched: 4. TCRdb's table, derived via immunoSEQ multiplex PCR, lists solely in-frame clones and lacks some. The sample has more than 100,000 clones, approximately 90% seen once. Here the sequenced sample was CD4+ or CD8+ T cells sorted from blood, taken in a trial of the OX40 agonist ivuxolimab. This chain links TRBV7-2 with TRBJ2-3; 9 bases are shared with TRBD2. This receptor was obtained from an adult with an advanced solid tumor such as melanoma, head and neck, liver or kidney cancer. The DNA for the CDR3 is TGTGCCAGCAGCGGACGACTAGCGGGCACAGATACGCAGTATTTT. Its protein is CASSGRLAGTDTQYF.